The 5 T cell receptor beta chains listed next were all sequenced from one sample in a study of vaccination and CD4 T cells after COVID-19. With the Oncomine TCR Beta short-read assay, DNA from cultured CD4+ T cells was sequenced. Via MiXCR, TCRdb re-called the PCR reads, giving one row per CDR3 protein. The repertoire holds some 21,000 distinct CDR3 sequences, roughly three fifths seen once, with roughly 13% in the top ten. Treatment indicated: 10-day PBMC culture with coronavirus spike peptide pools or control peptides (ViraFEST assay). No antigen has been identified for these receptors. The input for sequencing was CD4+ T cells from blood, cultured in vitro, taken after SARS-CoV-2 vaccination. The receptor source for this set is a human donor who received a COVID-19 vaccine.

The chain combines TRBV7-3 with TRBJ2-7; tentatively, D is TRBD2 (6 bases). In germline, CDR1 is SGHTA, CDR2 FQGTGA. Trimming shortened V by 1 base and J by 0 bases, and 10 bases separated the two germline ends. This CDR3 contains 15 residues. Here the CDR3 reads CASSLMAGSSYEQYF. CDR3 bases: TGTGCCAGCAGCTTAATGGCGGGGAGCTCCTACGAGCAGTACTTC.

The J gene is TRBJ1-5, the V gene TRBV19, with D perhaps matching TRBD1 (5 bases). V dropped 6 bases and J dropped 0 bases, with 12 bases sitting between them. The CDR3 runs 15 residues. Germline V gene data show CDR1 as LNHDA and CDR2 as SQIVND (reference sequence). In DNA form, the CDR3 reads TGTGCCAGTAGAGACAGAGAACTTAGCAATCAGCCCCAGCATTTT. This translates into CASRDRELSNQPQHF. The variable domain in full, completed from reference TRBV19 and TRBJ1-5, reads DGGITQSPKYLFRKEGQNVTLSCEQNLNHDAMYWYRQDPGQGLRLIYYSQIVNDFQKGDIAEGYSVSREKKESFPLTVTSAQKNPTAFYLCASRDRELSNQPQHFGDGTRLSIL.

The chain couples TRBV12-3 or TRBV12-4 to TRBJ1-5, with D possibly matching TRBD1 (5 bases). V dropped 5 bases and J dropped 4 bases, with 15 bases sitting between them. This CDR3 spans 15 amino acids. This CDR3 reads CASSPRQGGNQPQHF. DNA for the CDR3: TGTGCCAGCAGTCCCCGGCAGGGCGGTAATCAGCCCCAGCATTTT.

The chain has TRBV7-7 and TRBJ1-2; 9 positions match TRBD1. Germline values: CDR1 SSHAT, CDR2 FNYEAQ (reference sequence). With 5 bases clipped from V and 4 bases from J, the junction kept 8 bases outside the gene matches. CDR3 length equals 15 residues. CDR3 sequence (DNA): TGTGCCAGCAGCCTCCGGGACAGGGAAGGCTATGGCTACACCTTC. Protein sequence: CASSLRDREGYGYTF.

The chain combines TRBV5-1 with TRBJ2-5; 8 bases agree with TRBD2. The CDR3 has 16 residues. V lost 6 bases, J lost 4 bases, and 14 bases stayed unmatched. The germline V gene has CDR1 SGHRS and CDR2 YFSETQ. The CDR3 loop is CASILRRGVKLETQYF. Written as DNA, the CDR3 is TGCGCCAGCATTTTGCGGCGGGGGGTCAAACTAGAGACCCAGTACTTC.